The source of this T cell receptor beta chain is a study of blood T cell repertoires in COVID-19. Whole-study context: COVID-19 samples, acute and convalescent, were from the United States, Italy and Spain. In each case, the material was cDNA or gDNA derived from T cells, B-cell-depleted T cells, or PBMCs.

Authors' processing steps: Reference gene primer amplification gave estimated nucleated cell counts. Libraries were prepared by immunoSEQ multiplex PCR; TCRdb keeps only in-frame clonotypes and omits some of them. Clone size and V and J calls were adopted from that table, with D and trimming inferred from the DNA. The sample contains some 100,000 clones, roughly four fifths of which appear only once. Germline CDR1 is SGHDN and CDR2 is FVKESK. The CDR3 has 15 amino acids. Between the trimmed V and J ends, which lost 1 base and 3 bases, there was a span of 10 bases. Sequenced material: peripheral blood. The chain joins TRBV14 to TRBJ1-5; unclear D gene. The receptor comes from a man between 50 and 59 years old with active or convalescent COVID-19. The CDR3 protein is CASSQGRLPNQPQHF. As DNA, the CDR3 is TGTGCCAGCAGCCAAGGTCGACTGCCCAATCAGCCCCAGCATTTT.